These T cell receptor beta chains were read from a single sample in a study of multiple sclerosis patients with progressive multifocal leukoencephalopathy. Assay used: immunoSEQ multiplex PCR; TCRdb lists only in-frame clones, some missing. The sample has around 27,000 clones, around 89% seen once. Here the sequenced sample was PBMCs, taken from a patient treated with natalizumab. The receptors come from a human donor with multiple sclerosis. Both conserved end residues are part of each CDR3. Each record gives: D gene, CDR3 length, clone size, V gene, J gene, CDR3 DNA, CDR3 protein. The D gene is left open where the match is weak. Clone size is shown for a subset of rows, as once, few, many or a class of expanded clone.

-	15	few	TRBV10-3	TRBJ1-6	TGTGCCATCAACACTGACGGGGCGAGCAATTCACCCCTCCACTTT	CAINTDGASNSPLHF
TRBD1	16	-	TRBV18	TRBJ1-5	TGTGCCAGCTCACCAAATACAGGGGATAGCAATCAGCCCCAGCATTTT	CASSPNTGDSNQPQHF
-	14	-	TRBV7-2	TRBJ1-1	TGTGCCAGCAGCTTAGGTACAGCCAATGCCGAAGCTTTCTTT	CASSLGTANAEAFF
-	16	-	TRBV5-1	TRBJ1-3	TGCGCCAGCAGCTTCGGGTCCAGAACTTCTGGAAACACCATATATTTT	CASSFGSRTSGNTIYF
-	14	-	TRBV6-5	TRBJ1-5	TGTGCCAGCACCTCGGGCGTGGGAGTTCAGCCCCAGCATTTT	CASTSGVGVQPQHF
-	15	-	TRBV28	TRBJ1-1	TGTGCCAGCAGCAACTCTGCCGGGCGAGACACTGAAGCTTTCTTT	CASSNSAGRDTEAFF
-	15	-	TRBV5-6	TRBJ2-6	TGTGCCAACAGCTACCAAAGCTCTGGGGCCAACGTCCTGACTTTC	CANSYQSSGANVLTF
-	16	-	TRBV18	TRBJ1-1	TGTGCCAGCTCACCTCAGAGCGGAGTAGGTGACACTGAAGCTTTCTTT	CASSPQSGVGDTEAFF
TRBD2	16	-	TRBV19	TRBJ2-3	TGTGCCAGTAGTATAGTTGGGGGGGGAAACACAGATACGCAGTATTTT	CASSIVGGGNTDTQYF
-	14	-	TRBV11-2	TRBJ1-2	TGTGCCAGCAGCTTAGCAGTCACTAACTATGGCTACACCTTC	CASSLAVTNYGYTF
TRBD1	18	-	TRBV5-6	TRBJ2-6	TGTGCCAGCAGCCCACGTGGGACAGGGGGCTCTGGGGCCAACGTCCTGACTTTC	CASSPRGTGGSGANVLTF
TRBD2	13	-	TRBV10-2	TRBJ2-1	TGCGCCAGCAGAGGACTAGCGGGGACTGAGCAGTTCTTC	CASRGLAGTEQFF
-	13	few	TRBV7-6	TRBJ1-1	TGTGCCAGCAGCCCCGTGGAAGGCTTTGAAGCTTTCTTT	CASSPVEGFEAFF
-	14	-	TRBV7-8	TRBJ1-1	TGTGCCAGCAGCTTAGCTGGGGGGCCAACTGAAGCTTTCTTT	CASSLAGGPTEAFF
-	15	-	TRBV6-7	TRBJ1-6	TGTGCCAGCAATAATGAGACAGTCCATAATTCACCCCTCCACTTT	CASNNETVHNSPLHF
-	12	-	TRBV30	TRBJ1-1	TGTGCCTGGCACAAGGGACTAAGGTTGGCTTTCTTT	CAWHKGLRLAFF
-	16	-	TRBV7-8	TRBJ2-7	TGTGCCAGCAGCTCCTGGCGTGTCAATCGGATCTACGAGCAGTACTTC	CASSSWRVNRIYEQYF
TRBD1	15	-	TRBV2	TRBJ1-2	TGTGCCAGCAGTGAGCGCAGGGGGGTGGACAATGGCTACACCTTC	CASSERRGVDNGYTF
TRBD1	16	-	TRBV25-1	TRBJ1-2	TGTGCCAGCAGTGAAGGAGGGGGCTCATCTTCCGGCGGCTACACCTTC	CASSEGGGSSSGGYTF
TRBD1	15	-	TRBV7-2	TRBJ1-5	TGTGCCAGCAGCTTATATCCCGACAGGGCCCAGCCCCAGCATTTT	CASSLYPDRAQPQHF
-	15	-	TRBV5-1	TRBJ2-7	TGCGCCAGCAGCTTTCGGGGAGAGGAGACCTACGAGCAGTACTTC	CASSFRGEETYEQYF
-	16	-	TRBV6-4	TRBJ2-3	TGTGCCAGCAGTGGAGGCGGCGCCGGCGGGTTTGGTACGCAGTATTTT	CASSGGGAGGFGTQYF
-	16	-	TRBV25-1	TRBJ1-6	TGTGCCAGTAACCTTAGGATAGTAACCGATAATTCACCCCTCCACTTT	CASNLRIVTDNSPLHF
TRBD1	16	-	TRBV4-2	TRBJ2-2	TGTGCCAGCAGCCAAGAAGTGGGACAGGGTACCGGGGAGCTGTTTTTT	CASSQEVGQGTGELFF
TRBD1	13	-	TRBV5-6	TRBJ2-3	TGTGCCAGCAGCGAGGGACAGTCCGATACGCAGTATTTT	CASSEGQSDTQYF
TRBD1	14	-	TRBV28	TRBJ1-2	TGTGCCAGCATTCCCAGGGGGCCCAACTATGGCTACACCTTC	CASIPRGPNYGYTF
TRBD1	15	-	TRBV19	TRBJ2-7	TGTGCCAGTAGTATAGCACAGGGGACGGGATACGAGCAGTACTTC	CASSIAQGTGYEQYF
-	15	few	TRBV27	TRBJ1-1	TGTGCCAGCAGTCCCGGTGGGGGTTGGGGCGCTGAAGCTTTCTTT	CASSPGGGWGAEAFF
TRBD1	15	-	TRBV9	TRBJ1-1	TGTGCCAGCAGCGTAGTGGGGACAGGGGGGACTGAAGCTTTCTTT	CASSVVGTGGTEAFF
TRBD1	18	-	TRBV7-9	TRBJ1-2	TGTGCCAGCAGCTTAGACTTTCGGGACAGGGGGCCAGGAAGAGGCTACACCTTC	CASSLDFRDRGPGRGYTF
-	13	-	TRBV28	TRBJ1-2	TGTGCCAGCACCGTTAGCCGGAGGGACGGCTACACCTTC	CASTVSRRDGYTF
-	17	-	TRBV5-4	TRBJ2-2	TGTGCCAGCAGCTTGGTATTGGGGACCGAAGGTTTCGGAGAGCTGTTTTTT	CASSLVLGTEGFGELFF
-	12	-	TRBV10-3	TRBJ2-7	TGTGCCATCAGTGAGGACGGACGGGAGCAGTACTTC	CAISEDGREQYF
-	13	-	TRBV7-9	TRBJ2-5	TGTGCCAGCAGCTTAGATGGCGGGGAGACCCAGTACTTC	CASSLDGGETQYF
-	13	-	TRBV9	TRBJ2-3	TGTGCCAGCAGCGCAGGGTCCACAGATACGCAGTATTTT	CASSAGSTDTQYF
-	12	-	TRBV19	TRBJ2-5	TGTGCCAGTAGTGTGGGGCAAGAGACCCAGTACTTC	CASSVGQETQYF
-	14	-	TRBV7-2	TRBJ1-2	TGTGCCAGCAGCTTAAGTGGGCAGGGGTATGGCTACACCTTC	CASSLSGQGYGYTF
TRBD1	14	-	TRBV5-6	TRBJ1-1	TGTGCCAGCAGCGTGGGACAGACGAACACTGAAGCTTTCTTT	CASSVGQTNTEAFF
-	12	-	TRBV18	TRBJ1-2	TGTGCCAGCTCAGAAAGGAGCTATGGCTACACCTTC	CASSERSYGYTF
TRBD1	15	-	TRBV28	TRBJ1-2	TGTGCCAGCAGTTCGGGCGACAGGGGCGCGGGGGGCTACACCTTC	CASSSGDRGAGGYTF
-	18	-	TRBV4-1	TRBJ2-4	TGCGCCAGCAGCCAAGATGGGGCCCTTTCCCTAGCCAAAAACATTCAGTACTTC	CASSQDGALSLAKNIQYF
-	16	-	TRBV4-1	TRBJ1-3	TGCGCCAGCAGCCTCCTCAGGACGCACTCTGGAAACACCATATATTTT	CASSLLRTHSGNTIYF
-	11	-	TRBV9	TRBJ1-2	TGTGCCAGCAGCTATTCGGGTGGCTACACCTTC	CASSYSGGYTF
-	16	once	TRBV7-8	TRBJ1-3	TGTGCCAGCAGCTTAGGGACAGTGAGCTCTGGAAACACCATATATTTT	CASSLGTVSSGNTIYF
-	13	-	TRBV28	TRBJ1-1	TGTGCCAGCGATACGGGCATGAACACTGAAGCTTTCTTT	CASDTGMNTEAFF
-	15	-	TRBV7-9	TRBJ1-5	TGTGCCAGCAGCTCAGCGACGGGCCCCAATCAGCCCCAGCATTTT	CASSSATGPNQPQHF
-	15	-	TRBV7-2	TRBJ1-1	TGTGCCAGCAGCTCCGGAGGGGGGTCGGGAACTGAAGCTTTCTTT	CASSSGGGSGTEAFF
-	20	-	TRBV18	TRBJ1-3	TGTGCCAGCTCACCAGCGTTGCAGGGGCCCACGAGATTCTCTGGAAACACCATATATTTT	CASSPALQGPTRFSGNTIYF
-	13	-	TRBV4-2	TRBJ1-4	TGTGCCAGCAGCCAAGAGGCGACGGAAAAACTGTTTTTT	CASSQEATEKLFF
-	15	-	TRBV30	TRBJ1-2	TGTGCCTGGAGCGACGCGGTGGGAATGGACTATGGCTACACCTTC	CAWSDAVGMDYGYTF
-	13	-	TRBV6-6	TRBJ2-2	TGTGCCAGCAGTTACAGGGACACCGGGGAGCTGTTTTTT	CASSYRDTGELFF
-	15	-	TRBV7-8	TRBJ1-1	TGTGCCAGCACTGAAGGCAGCGCAATGAACACTGAAGCTTTCTTT	CASTEGSAMNTEAFF
-	15	-	TRBV21-1	TRBJ2-7	TGTGCCAGCAGCAATCAAGGACAGGCCTCCTACGAGCAGTACTTC	CASSNQGQASYEQYF
TRBD2	18	-	TRBV9	TRBJ2-2	TGTGCCAGCAGCGGGAGAATGACTAGCGGGGCGAACACCGGGGAGCTGTTTTTT	CASSGRMTSGANTGELFF
-	15	-	TRBV11-2	TRBJ2-7	TGTGCCAGCAGCTTACGTAGCCCCAGCTCCTACGAGCAGTACTTC	CASSLRSPSSYEQYF
TRBD1	18	-	TRBV6-1	TRBJ1-2	TGTGCCAGCAGTGATCGGGACAAGGGGGCATCGGTCCCCTATGGCTACACCTTC	CASSDRDKGASVPYGYTF
-	13	-	TRBV5-1	TRBJ2-1	TGCGCCAGCAGCACCACTGGTAACCGGCAGCAGTTCTTC	CASSTTGNRQQFF